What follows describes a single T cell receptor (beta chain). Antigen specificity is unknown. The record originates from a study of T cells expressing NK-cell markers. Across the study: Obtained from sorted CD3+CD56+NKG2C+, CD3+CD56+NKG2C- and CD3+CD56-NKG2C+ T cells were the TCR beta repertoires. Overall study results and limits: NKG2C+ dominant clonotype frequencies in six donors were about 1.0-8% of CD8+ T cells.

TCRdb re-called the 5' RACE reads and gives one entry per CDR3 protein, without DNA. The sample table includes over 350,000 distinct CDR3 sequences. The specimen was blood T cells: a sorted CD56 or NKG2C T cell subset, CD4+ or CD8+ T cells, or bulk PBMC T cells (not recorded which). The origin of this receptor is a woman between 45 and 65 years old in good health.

The CDR3 protein is CASSDSSGSRELFF. The rearrangement joins TRBV6-4 to TRBJ2-2; TCRdb picks TRBD2, but there is no DNA to check that call. This CDR3 has 14 amino acids. The V gene's germline CDR1 is MRHNA and CDR2 SNTAGT.